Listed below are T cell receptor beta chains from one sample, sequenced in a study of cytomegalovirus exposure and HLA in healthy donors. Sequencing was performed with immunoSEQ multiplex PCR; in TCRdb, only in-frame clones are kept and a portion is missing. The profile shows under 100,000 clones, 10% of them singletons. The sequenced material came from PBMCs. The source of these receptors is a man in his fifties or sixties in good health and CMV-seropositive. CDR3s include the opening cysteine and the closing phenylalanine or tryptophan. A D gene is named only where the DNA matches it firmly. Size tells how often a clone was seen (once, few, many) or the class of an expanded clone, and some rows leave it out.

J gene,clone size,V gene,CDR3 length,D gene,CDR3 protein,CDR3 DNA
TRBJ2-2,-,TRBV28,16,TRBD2,CASSMGGGAGRGELFF,TGTGCCAGCAGCATGGGGGGGGGTGCAGGGCGCGGGGAGCTGTTTTTT
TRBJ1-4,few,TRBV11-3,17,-,CASSLNAGRVANEKLFF,TGTGCCAGCAGCTTAAACGCTGGGCGGGTGGCTAATGAAAAACTGTTTTTT
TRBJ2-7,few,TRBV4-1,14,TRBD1,CASSRPDRGNEQYF,TGCGCCAGCAGCCGACCGGACAGGGGTAACGAGCAGTACTTC
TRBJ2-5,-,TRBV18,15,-,CASSLSGQLQETQYF,TGTGCCAGCTCACTCTCCGGACAGCTTCAAGAGACCCAGTACTTC
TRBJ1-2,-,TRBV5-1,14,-,CASSLGVLDYGYTF,TGCGCCAGCAGCTTGGGGGTCCTAGACTATGGCTACACCTTC
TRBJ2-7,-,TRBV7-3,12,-,CASRFQEGEQYF,TGTGCCAGCAGGTTTCAGGAGGGAGAGCAGTACTTC
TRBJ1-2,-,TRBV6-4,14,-,CASSPGTLNYGYTF,TGTGCCAGCAGTCCCGGGACACTTAACTATGGCTACACCTTC
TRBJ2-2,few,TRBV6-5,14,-,CASRVGVNTGELFF,TGTGCCAGCAGGGTCGGGGTGAACACCGGGGAGCTGTTTTTT
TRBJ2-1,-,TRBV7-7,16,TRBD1,CASSPTTGGPYNEQFF,TGTGCTAGCAGCCCAACGACAGGGGGCCCTTATAATGAGCAGTTCTTC
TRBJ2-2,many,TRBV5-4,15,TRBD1,CASSSDRTGSGELFF,TGTGCCAGCAGCTCGGACAGGACCGGCTCCGGGGAGCTGTTTTTT
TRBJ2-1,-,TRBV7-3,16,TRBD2,CASSHTSGRGRNEQFF,TGTGCCAGCAGCCATACTAGCGGGAGAGGGAGGAATGAGCAGTTCTTC
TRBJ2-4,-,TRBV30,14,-,CAWSSGSSKNIQYF,TGTGCCTGGAGTTCCGGGAGTTCCAAAAACATTCAGTACTTC
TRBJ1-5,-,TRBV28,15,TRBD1,CASSWGQGNGQPQHF,TGTGCCAGCAGTTGGGGACAGGGGAATGGTCAGCCCCAGCATTTT
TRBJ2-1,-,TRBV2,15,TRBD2,CASRALAGSYNEQFF,TGTGCCAGCAGAGCACTAGCGGGATCCTACAATGAGCAGTTCTTC
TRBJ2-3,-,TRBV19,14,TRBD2,CASTPAGFTDTQYF,TGTGCCAGTACCCCAGCGGGATTCACAGATACGCAGTATTTT
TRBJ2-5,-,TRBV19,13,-,CATRSEVPETQYF,TGTGCCACGCGATCGGAGGTCCCGGAGACCCAGTACTTC
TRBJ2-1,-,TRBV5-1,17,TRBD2,CASSFGTSGGISNEQFF,TGCGCCAGCAGCTTTGGGACTAGCGGGGGGATTAGTAATGAGCAGTTCTTC
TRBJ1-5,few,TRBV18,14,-,CASSPGLSGQPQHF,TGTGCCAGCTCCCCCGGCCTATCAGGTCAGCCCCAGCATTTT
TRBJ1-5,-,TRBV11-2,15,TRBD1,CASSLGDRVYQPQHF,TGTGCCAGCAGCTTAGGGGACAGGGTATATCAGCCCCAGCATTTT
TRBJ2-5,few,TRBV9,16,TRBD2,CASSEGSGGFGETQYF,TGTGCCAGCAGCGAGGGAAGCGGGGGGTTCGGGGAGACCCAGTACTTC
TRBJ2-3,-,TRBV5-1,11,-,CASSAADTQYF,TGCGCCAGCAGCGCGGCGGATACGCAGTATTTT
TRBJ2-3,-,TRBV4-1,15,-,CASSQVRQAGDTQYF,TGCGCCAGCAGCCAAGTGCGACAGGCCGGGGATACGCAGTATTTT
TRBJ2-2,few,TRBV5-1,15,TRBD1,CASSTGTANTGELFF,TGCGCCAGCAGCACGGGGACAGCGAACACCGGGGAGCTGTTTTTT
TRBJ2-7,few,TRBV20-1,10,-,CSARDNEQYF,TGCAGTGCTAGAGATAACGAGCAGTACTTC
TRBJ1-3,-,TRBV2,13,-,CASSDLHGNTIYF,TGTGCCAGCAGTGATCTACACGGGAACACCATATATTTT
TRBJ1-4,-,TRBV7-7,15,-,CASSLGSGADEKLFF,TGTGCTAGCAGCTTAGGTTCAGGGGCGGATGAAAAACTGTTTTTT
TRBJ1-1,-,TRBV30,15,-,CAWTTGRGGSTEAFF,TGTGCCTGGACCACCGGGAGGGGGGGAAGCACTGAAGCTTTCTTT
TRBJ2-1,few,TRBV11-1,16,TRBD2,CASSSLAGVIHNEQFF,TGTGCCAGCAGTTCACTAGCGGGGGTCATCCACAATGAGCAGTTCTTC